This T cell receptor (beta chain) was found in a study of cytomegalovirus exposure and HLA in healthy donors. Study at large: The study's early data release held roughly 91 million unique TCRs from HLA-typed donors.

With 3 bases clipped from V and 0 bases from J, the junction kept 15 bases outside the gene matches. The CDR3 loop spans 19 amino acids. Per germline, CDR1 SGDLS and CDR2 YYNGEE. Comments on this clone: The antigen is unknown.

PCR used 60 Vbeta primers and 13 Jbeta primers. Repertoires were generated with immunoSEQ multiplex PCR, while TCRdb's copy carries only in-frame clones and drops some. The sample shows 150,000 to 200,000 clones, roughly three quarters of them seen only once. Findings and limits, study-wide: Reports showed the classifier diagnosing cytomegalovirus status with high specificity and sensitivity. V- and J-gene trimming in TCR beta was tied to a missense DCLRE1C variant by an analysis performed later.

This clonotype originated in a male donor in good health and CMV-seropositive. The sequenced sample consisted of PBMCs. This sequence joins TRBV9 and TRBJ2-3; TRBD2 matches 8 bases. CDR3 region: CASSAGGSGVSASTDTQYF. CDR3 nucleotides: TGTGCCAGCAGCGCGGGAGGTAGCGGGGTTTCGGCGAGCACAGATACGCAGTATTTT.